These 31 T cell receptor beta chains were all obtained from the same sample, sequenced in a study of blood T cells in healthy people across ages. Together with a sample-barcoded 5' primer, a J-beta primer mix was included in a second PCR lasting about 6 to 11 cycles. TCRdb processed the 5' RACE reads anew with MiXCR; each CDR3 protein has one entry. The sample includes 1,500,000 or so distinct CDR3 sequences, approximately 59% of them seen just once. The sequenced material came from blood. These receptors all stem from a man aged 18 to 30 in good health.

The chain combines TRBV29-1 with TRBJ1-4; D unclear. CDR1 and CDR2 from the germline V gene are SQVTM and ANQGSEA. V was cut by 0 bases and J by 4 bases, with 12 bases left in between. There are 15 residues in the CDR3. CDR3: CSVEDESGINEKLFF. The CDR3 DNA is TGCAGCGTTGAAGATGAGTCCGGGATTAATGAAAAACTGTTTTTT.

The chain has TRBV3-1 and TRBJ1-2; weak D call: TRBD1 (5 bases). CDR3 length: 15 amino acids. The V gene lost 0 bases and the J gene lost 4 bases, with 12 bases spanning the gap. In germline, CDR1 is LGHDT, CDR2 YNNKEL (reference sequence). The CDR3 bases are TGTGCCAGCAGCCAAGATGGGGCGCAACCCTATGGCTACACCTTC. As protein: CASSQDGAQPYGYTF.

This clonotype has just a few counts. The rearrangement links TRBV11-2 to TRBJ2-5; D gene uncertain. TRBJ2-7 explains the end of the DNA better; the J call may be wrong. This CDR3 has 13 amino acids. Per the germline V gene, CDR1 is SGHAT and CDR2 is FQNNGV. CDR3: CASSFNFLYEQYF. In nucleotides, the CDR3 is TGTGCCAGCAGCTTTAATTTTCTCTACGAGCAGTACTTC.

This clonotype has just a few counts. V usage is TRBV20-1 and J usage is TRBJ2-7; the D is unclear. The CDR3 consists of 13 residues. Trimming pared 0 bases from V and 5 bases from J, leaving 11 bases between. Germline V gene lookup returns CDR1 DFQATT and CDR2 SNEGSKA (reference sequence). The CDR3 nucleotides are TGCAGTGCTAGAGATTTGGTGGGCCACGAGCAGTACTTC. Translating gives CSARDLVGHEQYF.

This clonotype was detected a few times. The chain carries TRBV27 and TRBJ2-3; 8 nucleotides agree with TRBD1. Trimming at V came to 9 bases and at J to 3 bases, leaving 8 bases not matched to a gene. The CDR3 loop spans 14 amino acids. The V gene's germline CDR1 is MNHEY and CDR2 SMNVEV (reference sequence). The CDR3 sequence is CASRGTGITDTQYF. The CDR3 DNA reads TGTGCCAGTAGGGGGACAGGTATTACAGATACGCAGTATTTT.

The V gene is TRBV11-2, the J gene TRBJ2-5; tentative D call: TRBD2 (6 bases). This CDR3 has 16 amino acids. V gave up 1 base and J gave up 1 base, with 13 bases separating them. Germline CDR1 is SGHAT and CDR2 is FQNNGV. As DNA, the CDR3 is TGTGCCAGCAGCTTAGGCGGGGACTTACTCCAAGAGACCCAGTACTTC. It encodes CASSLGGDLLQETQYF.

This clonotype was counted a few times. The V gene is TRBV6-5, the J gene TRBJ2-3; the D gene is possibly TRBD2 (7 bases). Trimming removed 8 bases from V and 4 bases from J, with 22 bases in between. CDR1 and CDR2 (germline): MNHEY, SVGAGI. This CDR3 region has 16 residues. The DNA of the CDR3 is TGTGCCAGCGAGTTAGCTAGCGGTAAGGGGGCAGATACGCAGTATTTT. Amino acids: CASELASGKGADTQYF.

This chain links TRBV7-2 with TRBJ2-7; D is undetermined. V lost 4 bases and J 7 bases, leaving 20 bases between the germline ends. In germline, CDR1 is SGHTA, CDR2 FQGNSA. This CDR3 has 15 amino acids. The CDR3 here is CASSSLRFSNNEQYF. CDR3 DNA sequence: TGTGCCAGCAGCTCCCTCCGCTTCAGTAACAATGAGCAGTACTTC.

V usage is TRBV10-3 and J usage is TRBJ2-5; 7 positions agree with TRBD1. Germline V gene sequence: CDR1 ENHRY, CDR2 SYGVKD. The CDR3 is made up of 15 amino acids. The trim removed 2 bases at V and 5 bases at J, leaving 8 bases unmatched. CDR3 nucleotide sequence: TGTGCCATCAGTGAGCACAGGGGCGACGGGGAGACCCAGTACTTC. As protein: CAISEHRGDGETQYF.

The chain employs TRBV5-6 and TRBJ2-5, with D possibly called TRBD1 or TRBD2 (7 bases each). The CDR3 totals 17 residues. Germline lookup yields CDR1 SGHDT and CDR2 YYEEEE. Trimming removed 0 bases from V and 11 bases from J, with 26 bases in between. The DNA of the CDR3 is TGTGCCAGCAGCTTGGGTCGGTGGGTCAGGGGGGGCAATGAGCAGTACTTC. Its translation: CASSLGRWVRGGNEQYF.

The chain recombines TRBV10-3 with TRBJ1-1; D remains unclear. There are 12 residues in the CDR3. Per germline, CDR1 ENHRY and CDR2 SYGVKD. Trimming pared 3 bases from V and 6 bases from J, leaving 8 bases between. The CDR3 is CAISDPMAEAFF. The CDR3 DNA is TGTGCCATCAGTGACCCGATGGCTGAAGCTTTCTTT.

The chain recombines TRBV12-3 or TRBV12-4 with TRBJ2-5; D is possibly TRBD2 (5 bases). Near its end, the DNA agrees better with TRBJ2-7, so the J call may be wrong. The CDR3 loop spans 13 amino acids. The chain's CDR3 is CASSQREGTEQYF. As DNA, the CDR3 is TGTGCCAGCAGTCAGAGAGAGGGTACCGAGCAGTACTTC.

CDR3 DNA: TGTGCCAGCAGCCAGAGCGCAAGCTCCTACGAGCAGTACTTC. As protein: CASSQSASSYEQYF. V and J are TRBV4-2 and TRBJ2-7; no definite D call. V was cut by 3 bases and J by 0 bases, with 9 bases left in between. The CDR3 spans 14 residues. Per the germline V gene, CDR1 is LGHNA and CDR2 is YNFKEQ.

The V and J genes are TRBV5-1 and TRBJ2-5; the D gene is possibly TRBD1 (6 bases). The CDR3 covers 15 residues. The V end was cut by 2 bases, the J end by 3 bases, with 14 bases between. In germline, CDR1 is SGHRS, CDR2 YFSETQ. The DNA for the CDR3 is TGCGCCAGCAGCTTCTTGACAGGTCCGAAAGAGACCCAGTACTTC. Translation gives CASSFLTGPKETQYF.

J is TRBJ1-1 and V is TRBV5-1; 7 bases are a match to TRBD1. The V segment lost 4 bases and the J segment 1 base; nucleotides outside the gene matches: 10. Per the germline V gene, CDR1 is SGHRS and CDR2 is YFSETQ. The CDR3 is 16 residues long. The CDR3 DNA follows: TGCGCCAGCAGCCTCGGACAGGAGGGCACGAACACTGAAGCTTTCTTT. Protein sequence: CASSLGQEGTNTEAFF.

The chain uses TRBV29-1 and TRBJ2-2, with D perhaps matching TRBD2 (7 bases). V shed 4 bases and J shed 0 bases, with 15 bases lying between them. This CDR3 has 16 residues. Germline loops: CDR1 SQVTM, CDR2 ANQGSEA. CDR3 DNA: TGCAGCGTTGTATCCCCGGGGGGCGCGAACACCGGGGAGCTGTTTTTT. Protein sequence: CSVVSPGGANTGELFF.

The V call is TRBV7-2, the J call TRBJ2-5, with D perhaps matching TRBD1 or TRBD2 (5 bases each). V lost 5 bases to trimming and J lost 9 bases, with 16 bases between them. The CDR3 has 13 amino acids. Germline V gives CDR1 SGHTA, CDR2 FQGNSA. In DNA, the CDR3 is TGTGCCAGCAGCCCAGGGACGGCTGTGGCCCAGTACTTC. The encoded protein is CASSPGTAVAQYF.

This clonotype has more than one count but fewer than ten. CDR3 residues: CASSLAGYMYEQYF. As DNA, the CDR3 is TGCGCCAGCAGCTTGGCCGGGTACATGTACGAGCAGTACTTC. V is TRBV5-1 and J is TRBJ2-7, with unresolved D. The CDR3 is 14 amino acids. V gave up 0 bases and J gave up 4 bases, with 11 bases separating them. Germline CDR1 is SGHRS and CDR2 is YFSETQ.

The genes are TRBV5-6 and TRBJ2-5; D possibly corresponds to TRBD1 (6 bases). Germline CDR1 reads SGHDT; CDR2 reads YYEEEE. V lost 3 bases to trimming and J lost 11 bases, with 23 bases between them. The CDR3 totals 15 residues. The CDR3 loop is CASSSLRQVVYGQYF. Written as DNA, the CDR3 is TGTGCCAGCAGCTCCCTCCGACAGGTAGTGTACGGGCAGTACTTC.

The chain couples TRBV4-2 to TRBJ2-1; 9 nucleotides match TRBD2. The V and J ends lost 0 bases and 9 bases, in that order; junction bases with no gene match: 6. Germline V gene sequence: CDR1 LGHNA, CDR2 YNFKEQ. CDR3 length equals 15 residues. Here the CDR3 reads CASSQDLVAGVEQFF. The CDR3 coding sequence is TGTGCCAGCAGCCAAGATCTGGTAGCGGGAGTTGAGCAGTTCTTC.

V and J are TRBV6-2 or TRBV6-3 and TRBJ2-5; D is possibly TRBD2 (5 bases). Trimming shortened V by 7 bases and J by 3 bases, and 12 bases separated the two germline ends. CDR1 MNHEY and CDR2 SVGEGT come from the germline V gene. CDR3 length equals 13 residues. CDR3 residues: CASKVTAEETQYF. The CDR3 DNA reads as TGTGCCAGCAAGGTCACAGCGGAAGAGACCCAGTACTTC.

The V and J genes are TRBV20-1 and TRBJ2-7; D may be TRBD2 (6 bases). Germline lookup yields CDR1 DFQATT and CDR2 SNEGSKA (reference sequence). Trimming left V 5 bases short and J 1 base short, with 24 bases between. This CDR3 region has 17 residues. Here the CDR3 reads CSAGKRIRGTGSYEQYF. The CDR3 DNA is TGCAGTGCTGGAAAGCGGATTCGGGGGACCGGGTCCTACGAGCAGTACTTC.

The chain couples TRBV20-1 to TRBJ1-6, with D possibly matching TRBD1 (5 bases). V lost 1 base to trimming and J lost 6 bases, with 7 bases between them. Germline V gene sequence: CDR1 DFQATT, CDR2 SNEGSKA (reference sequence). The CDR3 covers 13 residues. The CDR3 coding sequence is TGCAGTGCTAGAGGAGGGACTAATTCACCCCTCCACTTT. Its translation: CSARGGTNSPLHF.

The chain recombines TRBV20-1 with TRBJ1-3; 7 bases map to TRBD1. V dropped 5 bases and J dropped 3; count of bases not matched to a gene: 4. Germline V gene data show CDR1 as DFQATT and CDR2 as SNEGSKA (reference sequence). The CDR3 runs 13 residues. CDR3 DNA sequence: TGCAGTGCTCCCGGACAGGTTGGAAACACCATATATTTT. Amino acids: CSAPGQVGNTIYF.

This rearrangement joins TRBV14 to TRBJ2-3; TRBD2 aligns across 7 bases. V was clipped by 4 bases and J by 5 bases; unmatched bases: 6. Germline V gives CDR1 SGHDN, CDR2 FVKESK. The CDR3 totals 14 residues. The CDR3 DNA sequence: TGTGCCAGCAGCCGGCGGGGGAGCGGAGATACGCAGTATTTT. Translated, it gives CASSRRGSGDTQYF.

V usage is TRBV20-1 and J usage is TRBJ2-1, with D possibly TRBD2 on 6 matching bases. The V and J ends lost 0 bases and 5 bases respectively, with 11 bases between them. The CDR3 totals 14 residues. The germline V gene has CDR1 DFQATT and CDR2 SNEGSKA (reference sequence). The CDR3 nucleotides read TGCAGTGCTAGAGAAAGGGCTAGCGACAATGAGCAGTTCTTC. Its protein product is CSARERASDNEQFF.

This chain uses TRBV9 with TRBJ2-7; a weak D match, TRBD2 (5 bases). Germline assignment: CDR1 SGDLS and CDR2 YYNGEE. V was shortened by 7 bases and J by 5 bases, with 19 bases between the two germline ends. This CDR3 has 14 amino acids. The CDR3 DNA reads TGTGCCAGCGGCCCCGCGGGCAAGATGAACGAGCAGTACTTC. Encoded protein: CASGPAGKMNEQYF.

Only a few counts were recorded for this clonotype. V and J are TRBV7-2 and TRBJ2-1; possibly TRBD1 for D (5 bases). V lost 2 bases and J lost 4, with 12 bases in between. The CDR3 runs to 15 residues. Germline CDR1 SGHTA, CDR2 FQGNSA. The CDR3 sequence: CASSLQVGPYNEQFF. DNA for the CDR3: TGTGCCAGCAGCTTACAGGTGGGGCCTTACAATGAGCAGTTCTTC.

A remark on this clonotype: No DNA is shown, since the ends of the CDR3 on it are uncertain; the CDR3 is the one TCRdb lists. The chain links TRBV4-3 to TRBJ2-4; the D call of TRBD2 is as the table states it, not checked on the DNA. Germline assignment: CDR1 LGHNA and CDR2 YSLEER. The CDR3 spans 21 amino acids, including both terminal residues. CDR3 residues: CASRSEGDTQYFGPGTHEQYF.

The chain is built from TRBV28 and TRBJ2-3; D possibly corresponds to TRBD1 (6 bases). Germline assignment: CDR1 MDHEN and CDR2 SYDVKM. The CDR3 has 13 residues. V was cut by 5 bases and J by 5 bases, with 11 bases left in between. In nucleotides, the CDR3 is TGTGCCAGCAGTGGTGGGGGCCTAGATACGCAGTATTTT. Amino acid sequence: CASSGGGLDTQYF.

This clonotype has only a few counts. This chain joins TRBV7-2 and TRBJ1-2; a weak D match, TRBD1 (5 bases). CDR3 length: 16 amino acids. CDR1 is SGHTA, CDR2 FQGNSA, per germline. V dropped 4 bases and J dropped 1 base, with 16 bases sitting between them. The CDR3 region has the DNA TGTGCCAGCAGCTCTTATATCTTGGGGGATAACTATGGCTACACCTTC. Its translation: CASSSYILGDNYGYTF.